This T cell receptor (beta chain) was identified in a study of cytomegalovirus exposure and HLA in healthy donors. The study's findings and limits: Cytomegalovirus association was assigned to over 150 TCR beta chains. Presence/absence analysis assumed near-uniform sequencing depth across donors. A later analysis revealed that TCR association rates differed between HLA loci, peaking at DRB1 and bottoming out at HLA-C.

Comment on this clone: What it binds is not known.

The PCR made use of 60 Vbeta and 13 Jbeta primers. Sequencing used immunoSEQ multiplex PCR; TCRdb keeps in-frame clones, though not all of them. Altogether roughly 100,000 clones are present, more than 80% being singletons, with the ten largest covering about 5.9%. Germline values: CDR1 MNHNS, CDR2 SASEGT. Trimming pared 4 bases from V and 1 base from J, leaving 14 bases between. There are 15 residues in the CDR3. The sequence came from a young man in good health and CMV-seronegative. The sequenced sample consisted of PBMCs. V usage is TRBV6-1 and J usage is TRBJ2-7, with TRBD1 as a possible D gene (6 bases). For the CDR3, the DNA is TGTGCCAGCAGTGGTACCCGGGACATTTCCTACGAGCAGTACTTC. Protein product: CASSGTRDISYEQYF.